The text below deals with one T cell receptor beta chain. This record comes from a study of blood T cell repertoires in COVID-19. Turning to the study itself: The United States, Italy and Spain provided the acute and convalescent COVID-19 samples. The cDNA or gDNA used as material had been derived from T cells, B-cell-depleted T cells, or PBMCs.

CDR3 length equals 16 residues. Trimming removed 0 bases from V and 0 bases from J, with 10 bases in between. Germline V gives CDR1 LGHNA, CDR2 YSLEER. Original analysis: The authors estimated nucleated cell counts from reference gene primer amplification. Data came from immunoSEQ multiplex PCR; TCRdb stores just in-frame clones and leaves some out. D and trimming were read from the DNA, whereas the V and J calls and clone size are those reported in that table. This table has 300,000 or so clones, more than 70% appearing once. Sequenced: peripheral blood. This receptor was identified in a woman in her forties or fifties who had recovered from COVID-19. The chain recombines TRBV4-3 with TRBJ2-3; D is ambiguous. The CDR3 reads CASSQDLRTSTDTQYF. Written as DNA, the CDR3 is TGCGCCAGCAGCCAAGATTTGCGTACGAGCACAGATACGCAGTATTTT.